This T cell receptor (beta chain) was documented in a study of blood T cell repertoires in COVID-19 (dated by TCRdb to 2020 to 2021). Background for the entire study: Samples from collaborators originated in the United States, Italy and Spain and spanned both the acute and convalescent phases of COVID-19. A freely available public database, intended as a resource for researchers studying the immune response to SARS-CoV-2, is where the repertoires were released. The samples were drawn from the first 160 participants of the ongoing ImmuneRACE study and from 950 to 1,500 subjects provided by 6 global collaborators. The material from the prospective study consisted of cDNA or gDNA derived from T cells, B-cell-depleted T cells, or PBMCs. The sample metadata nearly always contained a de-identified subject ID, COVID-19 status, age in years and sex. Where available, HLA class I and class II types were obtained from metadata supplied by the sample provider rather than from assay-based typing. Subjects who had been exposed to COVID-19, were actively infected with it, or had recovered from it provided the deeply sampled blood TCRbeta repertoires that made up the dataset. Overall results and qualifications from the work: The amount of clinical and demographic metadata varied by source and participant and was provided uncurated.

Including cysteine and phenylalanine, the CDR3 has 18 amino acids. Left in the record is the CDR3 DNA by itself, 54 bases read in frame from the first base. The germline V gene specifies WSHSY as CDR1 and SAAADI as CDR2. V sheds 0 bases and J sheds 4 bases, leaving 21 bases between their ends. In the prospective study, participants were about 18 to 95 years old, resided in under 30 geographic areas of the United States, and were enrolled through a virtual design. In the prospective study, cohorts were assigned on the basis of participant-reported clinical history obtained from a screening survey and a study questionnaire. For ImmuneRACE Cohort 3, a participant was defined as recovered based on two consecutive negative NP/OP PCR tests, clearance by a healthcare professional, or resolution of symptoms. Mobile phlebotomists in the prospective study collected whole blood, serum and a nasopharyngeal or oropharyngeal swab from every participant. Additional blood draws and questionnaires over an approximately two-month period could optionally be provided by prospective study participants. Before DNA extraction, prospective study blood samples were shipped either frozen or at room temperature.

TCRbeta CDR3 regions were amplified from genomic DNA by means of the immunoSEQ Assay, a bias-controlled multiplex PCR. The authors' analysis ran thus. Within the assay, amplification of reference gene primers was used to estimate how many nucleated cells each sample contained. To quantify the absolute abundance of each unique TCRbeta CDR3 rearrangement, sequence reads were collapsed and filtered. For each sample, productive Simpson clonality was calculated as the square root of Simpson's diversity index across productive rearrangements. Not all clones reach the TCRdb copy of this immuneACCESS table, which keeps in-frame sequences only. Checked studies attribute under half of the gap to unresolved V genes and leave the rest unexplained. Clonal size and the V and J genes are those of that table, whereas D and trimming came from the DNA. A total of under 200,000 clones appear in this sample, 70% to 90% of them only once. About 0.8% of the sample is in the top ten clones.

As regards this clone: What this receptor recognizes is not known. One base away there is no much larger clone; base qualities are not given.

This TCR was sampled from a young woman who had recovered from COVID-19. The sequenced sample was PBMCs or T cells enriched from blood (not recorded which). The sequence is built from TRBV10-2 and TRBJ1-2, with a weak D call of TRBD1 (5 bases match). The CDR3 corresponds to CASSESNRGRGNLYGYTF. DNA sequence: TGCGCCAGCAGTGAGTCGAATCGGGGACGGGGGAACCTCTATGGCTACACCTTC.